These 27 T cell receptor beta chains were sequenced from one sample in a study of T-cell reconstitution after alpha-beta-depleted transplantation in children. Unique molecular identifiers featured in how the TCRbeta library was prepared. TCRdb redid the calling of the PCR reads with MiXCR, one entry per CDR3 protein. The data show 530,000 or so distinct CDR3 sequences, more than 20% seen once. Source: PBMCs, taken before TCRalphabeta/CD19-depleted stem cell transplant. Receptor source: a boy in the first two years of life with Wiskott-Aldrich syndrome, due to receive a stem cell transplant.

The chain links TRBV29-1 to TRBJ1-1; TRBD1 is a possible D gene (5 bases). CDR1 and CDR2 (germline): SQVTM, ANQGSEA. V was trimmed by 8 bases and J by 3 bases, leaving 25 bases between them. CDR3 length: 16 residues. The CDR3 loop is CSILNQWGTVDTEAFF. DNA of the CDR3: TGCAGCATCTTAAATCAATGGGGCACCGTCGACACTGAAGCTTTCTTT.

The V and J genes are TRBV20-1 and TRBJ2-3; no firm D call. The CDR3 contains 13 residues. Germline V gene data show CDR1 as DFQATT and CDR2 as SNEGSKA (reference sequence). The germline V and J ends were trimmed by 3 bases and 0 bases, with 7 bases remaining between them. CDR3 loop: CSARARSTDTQYF. The CDR3 DNA follows: TGCAGTGCTAGGGCCCGGAGCACAGATACGCAGTATTTT.

The V gene is TRBV30, the J gene TRBJ2-2; the D gene could be TRBD1 or TRBD2 (5 bases each). The V gene's germline CDR1 is GTSNPN and CDR2 SVGIG (reference sequence). With 0 bases removed from V and 9 bases from J, the gap between germline ends came to 8 bases. This CDR3 has 12 amino acids. For the CDR3, the DNA is TGTGCCTGGAGTGTATCGGGGCGGGAGCTGTTTTTT. This sequence encodes CAWSVSGRELFF.

V and J are TRBV5-1 and TRBJ2-3; 8 bases match TRBD2. The CDR3 loop spans 15 amino acids. Trimming at V came to 0 bases and at J to 6 bases, leaving 6 bases not matched to a gene. Germline loops: CDR1 SGHRS, CDR2 YFSETQ. CDR3 in DNA: TGCGCCAGCAGCTTGGCTTTAGCGGGATGGGATACGCAGTATTTT. Amino acid sequence: CASSLALAGWDTQYF.

The V and J genes are TRBV20-1 and TRBJ1-1, with 9 bases aligning to TRBD1. The CDR3 runs to 17 residues. The V segment lost 6 bases and the J segment 3 bases; nucleotides outside the gene matches: 17. Germline CDR1 DFQATT, CDR2 SNEGSKA (reference sequence). This CDR3 is CSALPGTGPILDTEAFF. CDR3 bases: TGCAGTGCACTTCCCGGGACAGGGCCAATCTTGGACACTGAAGCTTTCTTT.

In its sample, this clonotype was seen a few times. In DNA form, the CDR3 reads TGTGCCAGCAGCTTGTCACTAGCGGGGACCTACGAGCAGTACTTC. It is translated as CASSLSLAGTYEQYF. The chain employs TRBV5-6 and TRBJ2-7; TRBD2 matches 10 bases. The CDR3 consists of 15 residues. V was clipped by 1 base and J by 2 bases; unmatched bases: 3. Looked up from germline, CDR1 is SGHDT and CDR2 is YYEEEE.

This chain connects TRBV5-1 to TRBJ2-5, with a tentative D call TRBD1 (5 bases). V dropped 4 bases and J dropped 5 bases, with 21 bases sitting between them. The CDR3 is made up of 16 amino acids. Looked up from germline, CDR1 is SGHRS and CDR2 is YFSETQ. The CDR3: CASSPLGRVYAETQYF. CDR3 nucleotide sequence: TGCGCCAGCAGCCCGCTTGGCAGGGTCTACGCGGAGACCCAGTACTTC.

CDR3 DNA: TGTGCCAGCAGGGCTAGTCGGTATGAGCCCTACAATGAGCAGTTCTTC. Protein product: CASRASRYEPYNEQFF. The gene calls are TRBV7-8 and TRBJ2-1; D not resolved. V lost 6 bases and J lost 2, with 17 bases in between. Germline V gene data show CDR1 as SGHVS and CDR2 as FQNEAQ. This CDR3 spans 16 amino acids.

This clonotype was counted a few times. This chain links TRBV24-1 with TRBJ2-3; D possibly corresponds to TRBD2 (7 bases). Germline lookup yields CDR1 KGHDR and CDR2 SFDVKD. Trimming stripped 7 bases from V and 1 base from J, with 14 bases between. This CDR3 region has 15 residues. CDR3 protein: CATSDGGPGTDTQYF. The DNA for the CDR3 is TGTGCCACCAGCGACGGGGGGCCTGGCACAGATACGCAGTATTTT.

This clonotype was counted a few times. The V gene is TRBV7-3, the J gene TRBJ2-1, with unresolved D. The CDR3 has 13 amino acids. Germline V gene lookup returns CDR1 SGHTA and CDR2 FQGTGA. The V end was cut by 5 bases, the J end by 6 bases, with 11 bases between. The CDR3 DNA reads TGTGCCAGCAGCCGGACGGCAGCCAATGAGCAGTTCTTC. It specifies CASSRTAANEQFF.

This clonotype was recorded only once. This chain connects TRBV6-1 to TRBJ2-7, with D perhaps being TRBD1 or TRBD2 (5 bases each). The CDR3 runs to 14 residues. CDR1 is MNHNS, CDR2 SASEGT, per germline. V was pared by 0 bases and J by 7 bases, with 13 bases between. This CDR3 is CASSEAYGAREQYF. The CDR3 DNA sequence: TGTGCCAGCAGTGAAGCCTACGGGGCGAGAGAGCAGTACTTC.

This chain uses TRBV5-1 with TRBJ2-3, with TRBD1 as a possible D gene (6 bases). The V and J ends lost 0 bases and 6 bases respectively, with 20 bases between them. The germline V gene encodes CDR1 SGHRS and CDR2 YFSETQ. This CDR3 spans 17 amino acids. In nucleotides, the CDR3 is TGCGCCAGCAGCTTGGATCCAGGGGCCGCTTCGGGGGATACGCAGTATTTT. Translating it yields CASSLDPGAASGDTQYF.

This clonotype was observed a handful of times. This sequence joins TRBV20-1 and TRBJ1-4, with a weak D call TRBD1 (5 bases). CDR1 DFQATT and CDR2 SNEGSKA come from the germline V gene (reference sequence). V was pared by 0 bases and J by 7 bases, with 12 bases between. This CDR3 is built from 14 residues. CDR3 coding DNA: TGCAGTGCTAGAGACCAAGGGGCGAGTGAAAAACTGTTTTTT. This encodes CSARDQGASEKLFF.

The chain carries TRBV6-1 and TRBJ1-6; 7 bases fit TRBD1. This CDR3 comprises 13 residues. CDR1 is MNHNS and CDR2 is SASEGT in the germline V gene. Trimming cost V 6 bases and J 10 bases; bases outside gene matches: 6. This CDR3 is CASRRQGGSPLHF. The CDR3 DNA reads TGTGCCAGCAGACGACAGGGCGGCTCACCCCTCCACTTT.

In the case of this clonotype: The junction does not match germline at one end; this may be a read error. The chain links TRBV12-3 or TRBV12-4 to TRBJ2-1; D not certain. The CDR3 has 18 amino acids. The CDR3 sequence is CTSSLLGGARSSYNEQFF. CDR3 bases: TGTACCAGCAGTTTATTGGGCGGTGCCCGAAGCTCCTACAATGAGCAGTTCTTC.

The chain has TRBV6-1 and TRBJ1-2; 7 nucleotides align to TRBD1. V was pared by 2 bases and J by 5 bases, with 11 bases of the junction left unmatched. Per germline, CDR1 MNHNS and CDR2 SASEGT. There are 16 residues in the CDR3. The CDR3 bases are TGTGCCAGCAGTGAAACCCCCGGGACAGCCGATTATGGCTACACCTTC. Encoded protein: CASSETPGTADYGYTF.

A few counts support this clonotype. This chain joins TRBV12-3 or TRBV12-4 and TRBJ2-7; the D is unclear. Trimming shortened V by 9 bases and J by 4 bases, and 16 bases separated the two germline ends. The CDR3 loop spans 13 amino acids. As DNA, the CDR3 is TGTGCCAGTCAACGAGACCGTTTTTACGAGCAGTACTTC. Encoded protein: CASQRDRFYEQYF.

The V call is TRBV7-2, the J call TRBJ1-6; the D is unclear. Trimming took off 2 bases at V and 0 bases at J, with 11 bases between the two ends. The CDR3 covers 17 residues. Germline V lookup: CDR1 SGHTA, CDR2 FQGNSA. The CDR3 sequence is CASSLTAMGSYNSPLHF. The CDR3 DNA is TGTGCCAGCAGCTTAACTGCTATGGGCTCCTATAATTCACCCCTCCACTTT.

V usage is TRBV3-1 and J usage is TRBJ2-2; D remains ambiguous. Trimming pared 4 bases from V and 0 bases from J, leaving 12 bases between. This CDR3 contains 16 residues. The germline V gene has CDR1 LGHDT and CDR2 YNNKEL (reference sequence). CDR3 in DNA: TGTGCCAGCAGCCTGTGGGCTAGTACGAACACCGGGGAGCTGTTTTTT. Protein: CASSLWASTNTGELFF.

This chain joins TRBV12-3 or TRBV12-4 and TRBJ1-2; no clear D. This CDR3 comprises 14 residues. V was trimmed by 0 bases and J by 4 bases, leaving 9 bases between them. The CDR3 region has the DNA TGTGCCAGCAGTTTAGCTACCAGCTTCTATGGCTACACCTTC. Amino acids: CASSLATSFYGYTF.

The chain employs TRBV27 and TRBJ2-4; TRBD2 aligns across 11 bases. The CDR3 runs 15 residues. Germline lookup yields CDR1 MNHEY and CDR2 SMNVEV (reference sequence). Germline trimming cut 4 bases from V and 8 bases from J; bases unmatched to any gene: 7. The CDR3 bases are TGTGCCAGCAGTTCCCCTATAGCGGGGGGGTACATTCAGTACTTC. This gives the protein CASSSPIAGGYIQYF.

The sample holds a few counts of this clonotype. The chain combines TRBV7-3 with TRBJ1-5; maybe TRBD1 (5 bases). The CDR3 is 13 amino acids. Trimming removed 2 bases at V and 6 bases at J, with 8 bases between. CDR1 SGHTA and CDR2 FQGTGA come from the germline V gene. The CDR3 loop reads CASSLDSFQPQHF. DNA of the CDR3: TGTGCCAGCAGCTTAGACAGCTTTCAGCCCCAGCATTTT.

A few counts support this clonotype. V is TRBV7-2 and J is TRBJ2-1; TRBD2 matches at 7 bases. CDR3 length: 15 amino acids. CDR1 is SGHTA, CDR2 FQGNSA, per germline. The trim removed 6 bases at V and 12 bases at J, leaving 17 bases unmatched. The DNA for the CDR3 is TGTGCCAGCAGTTTAAGTATTGGGAGCGGGGAAAGGCAGTTCTTC. Protein sequence: CASSLSIGSGERQFF.

The chain couples TRBV29-1 to TRBJ2-1; tentatively, D is TRBD1 (7 bases). Trimming took 0 bases from V and 2 from J, leaving 23 bases between them. Germline lookup yields CDR1 SQVTM and CDR2 ANQGSEA. The CDR3 is 19 amino acids. The CDR3 bases are TGCAGCGTTGAAGATGAAGAAGGGGGCTGGCCTAGCGCCTACAATGAGCAGTTCTTC. It specifies CSVEDEEGGWPSAYNEQFF.

The chain links TRBV20-1 to TRBJ2-3; D remains ambiguous. The CDR3 loop spans 13 amino acids. CDR1 is DFQATT and CDR2 is SNEGSKA in the germline V gene (reference sequence). V lost 7 bases, J lost 0 bases, and 11 bases lay in between. CDR3 DNA sequence: TGCAGTGGCTCCGCGACTAGCACAGATACGCAGTATTTT. It codes for CSGSATSTDTQYF.

The chain couples TRBV5-1 to TRBJ1-1, with no clear D. Trimming took off 5 bases at V and 1 base at J, with 9 bases between the two ends. CDR3 length: 13 residues. The germline V gene encodes CDR1 SGHRS and CDR2 YFSETQ. The CDR3 protein is CASRAQTNTEAFF. CDR3 DNA sequence: TGCGCCAGCAGAGCTCAGACGAACACTGAAGCTTTCTTT.

There are a few counts of this clonotype. This rearrangement joins TRBV5-1 to TRBJ2-1; TRBD2 matches at 11 bases. With V trimmed by 2 bases and J by 9 bases, 7 bases remained unmatched. The germline V gene has CDR1 SGHRS and CDR2 YFSETQ. This CDR3 is 15 amino acids long. CDR3: CASSFRLAGRGEQFF. CDR3 nucleotide sequence: TGCGCCAGCAGCTTTCGACTAGCGGGAAGGGGTGAGCAGTTCTTC.